Presented here are 29 T cell receptor beta chains from one specimen sequenced in a study of brain T cells in children with intractable seizures (dated by TCRdb to the early 2020s). Library creation used the immunoSEQ multiplex PCR assay. The source is immuneACCESS, and TCRdb retained only in-frame sequences with V and J called. Part of the clones is not carried over; for the studies checked, unresolved V genes explain less than half of this, and the remainder is unexplained. The sample table shows 110,000 or so clones, and 85% to 95% are seen once. Jointly, the top ten make up 3.5% to 4% of the sample. The sample's time point label, in plain terms: resected brain tissue, or blood drawn just prior to surgery. The sample here was peripheral blood, taken at surgery. Receptors were obtained from a boy in the first two years of life with hemimegalencephaly and intractable seizures.

The V gene is TRBV11-2, the J gene TRBJ2-5; TRBD1 aligns across 9 bases. The CDR3 has 15 amino acids. The germline gives CDR1 SGHAT, CDR2 FQNNGV. J lost 3 bases, V lost 4 bases, and 6 bases had no gene match. As DNA, the CDR3 is TGTGCCAGCAGCTCATGGACAGGGGCTAAAGAGACCCAGTACTTC. Encoded protein: CASSSWTGAKETQYF.

The J gene is TRBJ2-7, the V gene TRBV5-1; D is tentatively TRBD1 or TRBD2 (5 bases each). V lost 4 bases and J lost 5, with 16 bases in between. Germline CDR1 reads SGHRS; CDR2 reads YFSETQ. This CDR3 region has 14 residues. CDR3 sequence (DNA): TGCGCCAGCAGCCCCGAGGCACTAGGGGACGAGCAGTACTTC. It codes for CASSPEALGDEQYF. Complete variable domain (other parts from reference TRBV5-1 and TRBJ2-7): KAGVTQTPRYLIKTRGQQVTLSCSPISGHRSVSWYQQTPGQGLQFLFEYFSETQRNKGNFPGRFSGRQFSNSRSEMNVSTLELGDSALYLCASSPEALGDEQYFGPGTRLTVT.

The V call is TRBV5-4, the J call TRBJ2-1, with 9 bases fitting TRBD2. The germline V gene encodes CDR1 SGHNT and CDR2 YYREEE (reference sequence). The CDR3 loop spans 14 amino acids. Trimming at V came to 0 bases and at J to 7 bases, leaving 2 bases not matched to a gene. This chain's CDR3 is CASSLAAGGNEQFF. The CDR3 DNA reads TGTGCCAGCAGCTTGGCCGCGGGAGGGAATGAGCAGTTCTTC.

This chain uses TRBV7-3 with TRBJ2-7; TRBD1 agrees at 7 bases. The CDR3 is made up of 14 amino acids. Germline CDR1 reads SGHTA; CDR2 reads FQGTGA. The V segment lost 6 bases and the J segment 2 bases; nucleotides outside the gene matches: 7. In DNA, the CDR3 is TGTGCCAGCAGGCTCCGGGACAGACCCTACGAGCAGTACTTC. Protein product: CASRLRDRPYEQYF.

V and J are TRBV4-3 and TRBJ2-1, with D hard to call. The CDR3 loop spans 14 amino acids. Trimming left V 1 base short and J 7 bases short, with 11 bases between. CDR1 is LGHNA and CDR2 is YSLEER in the germline V gene. In DNA form, the CDR3 reads TGCGCCAGCAGCCAAGGCCGGGTAGGAAATGAGCAGTTCTTC. Its translation: CASSQGRVGNEQFF.

This chain connects TRBV4-1 to TRBJ2-3; 7 bases are shared with TRBD2. The V gene end was trimmed by 2 bases and the J gene end by 4 bases; junction bases not matched to a gene: 0. Germline V gene data show CDR1 as MGHRA and CDR2 as YSYEKL. The CDR3 has 13 amino acids. This chain's CDR3 is CASSQTSADTQYF. CDR3 DNA sequence: TGCGCCAGCAGCCAAACTAGCGCAGATACGCAGTATTTT.

This clone was found a few times. The CDR3 here is CASGTWNTEAFF. DNA of the CDR3: TGTGCCAGCGGAACGTGGAACACTGAAGCTTTCTTT. V gene TRBV5-6 combines with J gene TRBJ1-1, with D unclear. Trimming took 7 bases from V and 1 from J, leaving 8 bases between them. The germline V gene encodes CDR1 SGHDT and CDR2 YYEEEE. This CDR3 contains 12 residues.

The rearrangement uses TRBV19 and TRBJ2-4; 10 bases are a match to TRBD1. There are 18 residues in the CDR3. Germline V CDR1 and CDR2: LNHDA, SQIVND (reference sequence). Losses at the gene ends were 3 bases for V and 0 bases for J; bases not matched to a gene: 8. DNA for the CDR3: TGTGCCAGTAGTATTGCCCGACAGGGGGCCCTAGCCAAAAACATTCAGTACTTC. Amino acids: CASSIARQGALAKNIQYF.

V and J are TRBV10-1 and TRBJ2-3; 11 bases match TRBD2. The CDR3 extends over 15 amino acids. CDR1 and CDR2 (germline): WNHNN, SYGVQD (reference sequence). The V segment lost 5 bases and the J segment 5 bases; nucleotides outside the gene matches: 6. The DNA for the CDR3 is TGCGCCAGCAGTCAACTAGCGGGAGAAGGAGATACGCAGTATTTT. Its translation: CASSQLAGEGDTQYF.

This clone came up a few times. This chain uses TRBV9 with TRBJ2-6, with 13 bases aligning to TRBD2. V shed 2 bases, J shed 0 bases, and the junction held 2 bases outside the gene matches. The CDR3 extends over 18 amino acids. Germline CDR1 and CDR2: SGDLS and YYNGEE. The CDR3 region is CASSVGLAGSSGANVLTF. CDR3 sequence (DNA): TGTGCCAGCAGCGTGGGACTAGCGGGGAGCTCTGGGGCCAACGTCCTGACTTTC.

V and J are TRBV11-3 and TRBJ2-2; no reliable D call. Trimming left V 4 bases short and J 7 bases short, with 7 bases between. Per germline, CDR1 SGHNT and CDR2 YENEEA. The CDR3 runs 12 residues. The CDR3 bases are TGTGCCAGCAGCTCCCAAGGCGGGGAGCTGTTTTTT. Amino acid sequence: CASSSQGGELFF.

The J gene is TRBJ2-2, the V gene TRBV5-1, with D possibly matching TRBD2 (6 bases). V was cut by 0 bases and J by 3 bases, with 12 bases left in between. Looked up from germline, CDR1 is SGHRS and CDR2 is YFSETQ. This CDR3 has 16 residues. In nucleotides, the CDR3 is TGCGCCAGCAGCTTGGGGCAGGGAGGATACACCGGGGAGCTGTTTTTT. It yields the protein CASSLGQGGYTGELFF.

The gene calls are TRBV9 and TRBJ1-2, with 7 positions matching TRBD1. This CDR3 has 15 amino acids. The V gene end was trimmed by 3 bases and the J gene end by 3 bases; junction bases not matched to a gene: 8. Germline assignment: CDR1 SGDLS and CDR2 YYNGEE. The CDR3 spells CASSGITGVDYGYTF. Here the CDR3 DNA reads TGTGCCAGCAGCGGAATTACAGGGGTGGACTATGGCTACACCTTC.

J is TRBJ2-7 and V is TRBV2; D is ambiguous. The CDR3 consists of 13 residues. The germline gives CDR1 SNHLY, CDR2 FYNNEI. V lost 1 base, J lost 4 bases, and 8 bases lay in between. The CDR3 spells CASSEGGPYEQYF. In nucleotides, the CDR3 is TGTGCCAGCAGTGAAGGAGGACCGTACGAGCAGTACTTC.

The V call is TRBV6-1, the J call TRBJ2-7; no clear D gene. V dropped 3 bases and J dropped 7 bases, with 13 bases sitting between them. Germline V lookup: CDR1 MNHNS, CDR2 SASEGT. The CDR3 contains 13 residues. The CDR3 here is CASSDLLLREQYF. The DNA for the CDR3 is TGTGCCAGCAGTGACCTCCTTCTAAGGGAGCAGTACTTC.

The V call is TRBV7-3, the J call TRBJ2-7, with D perhaps matching TRBD2 (5 bases). CDR3 length equals 15 residues. CDR1 is SGHTA and CDR2 is FQGTGA in the germline V gene. Trimming cost V 2 bases and J 2 bases, with 13 bases left between them. CDR3 amino acids: CASSLGPGRAYEQYF. CDR3 sequence (DNA): TGTGCCAGCAGCTTAGGTCCGGGAAGGGCCTACGAGCAGTACTTC.

V gene TRBV11-2 combines with J gene TRBJ2-7; D is perhaps TRBD1 or TRBD2 (5 bases each). This CDR3 spans 15 amino acids. The V end was cut by 4 bases, the J end by 1 base, with 14 bases between. CDR1 is SGHAT and CDR2 is FQNNGV in the germline V gene. The CDR3 bases are TGTGCCAGCAGCTGGGACGTTCCCGATTCCTACGAGCAGTACTTC. It encodes CASSWDVPDSYEQYF.

V is TRBV13 and J is TRBJ2-3; D gene unclear. Germline CDR1 PRHDT, CDR2 FYEKMQ (reference sequence). Trimming left V 4 bases short and J 3 bases short, with 5 bases between. The CDR3 runs to 12 residues. CDR3 DNA sequence: TGTGCCAGCAGCTCGGAGACAGATACGCAGTATTTT. It translates to CASSSETDTQYF.

J is TRBJ1-5 and V is TRBV28, with 8 bases lining up with TRBD1. The CDR3 consists of 16 residues. With 3 bases clipped from V and 3 bases from J, the junction kept 7 bases outside the gene matches. Germline values: CDR1 MDHEN, CDR2 SYDVKM. CDR3 sequence reads: CASSLGTGGNNQPQHF. The DNA of the CDR3 is TGTGCCAGCAGTTTGGGTACAGGGGGAAACAATCAGCCCCAGCATTTT. Together with reference TRBV28 and TRBJ1-5, the CDR3 gives the full variable domain: DVKVTQSSRYLVKRTGEKVFLECVQDMDHENMFWYRQDPGLGLRLIYFSYDVKMKEKGDIPEGYSVSREKKERFSLILESASTNQTSMYLCASSLGTGGNNQPQHFGDGTRLSIL.

The chain couples TRBV19 to TRBJ1-3; unclear D gene. Germline CDR1 reads LNHDA; CDR2 reads SQIVND (reference sequence). The V gene lost 7 bases and the J gene lost 4 bases, with 11 bases spanning the gap. The CDR3 runs to 13 residues. In nucleotides, the CDR3 is TGTGCCAGTACGGCGTTCCCGGGAAACACCATATATTTT. It yields the protein CASTAFPGNTIYF.

The chain has TRBV13 and TRBJ1-5; D not resolved. V lost 3 bases and J lost 1, with 7 bases in between. The CDR3 has 14 residues. CDR1 PRHDT and CDR2 FYEKMQ come from the germline V gene (reference sequence). The chain's CDR3 is CASSFGRSNQPQHF. CDR3 bases: TGTGCCAGCAGCTTTGGACGGAGCAATCAGCCCCAGCATTTT.

J is TRBJ2-1 and V is TRBV5-4, with 8 bases lining up with TRBD2. The CDR3 contains 15 residues. V lost 1 base, J lost 4 bases, and 4 bases stayed unmatched. Germline loops: CDR1 SGHNT, CDR2 YYREEE (reference sequence). This chain's CDR3 is CASSLRASGYNEQFF. CDR3 coding DNA: TGTGCCAGCAGCTTGAGGGCTAGCGGGTACAATGAGCAGTTCTTC.

The rearrangement links TRBV7-3 to TRBJ2-3; D is ambiguous. CDR1 SGHTA and CDR2 FQGTGA come from the germline V gene. This CDR3 comprises 15 residues. V shed 0 bases and J shed 1 base, with 8 bases lying between them. CDR3: CASSLTSSRTDTQYF. The CDR3 DNA sequence: TGTGCCAGCAGCTTAACGTCCTCCCGCACAGATACGCAGTATTTT.

This clone was counted once. The chain links TRBV11-2 to TRBJ2-2, with D maybe TRBD1 (5 bases). V was clipped by 5 bases and J by 0 bases, with 10 bases between them. Germline loops: CDR1 SGHAT, CDR2 FQNNGV. The CDR3 extends over 15 amino acids. CDR3 region: CASSPLDTNTGELFF. The CDR3, as DNA: TGTGCCAGCAGCCCACTGGACACGAACACCGGGGAGCTGTTTTTT.

V and J are TRBV5-1 and TRBJ1-2, with 7 bases matching TRBD1. Trimming at V came to 4 bases and at J to 3 bases, leaving 3 bases not matched to a gene. CDR3 length equals 13 residues. CDR1 and CDR2 (germline): SGHRS, YFSETQ. The CDR3, as DNA: TGCGCCAGCAGCACCCAGGGGGACTATGGCTACACCTTC. Its translation: CASSTQGDYGYTF.

The chain carries TRBV4-1 and TRBJ1-2, with 9 bases lining up with TRBD1. V trimming: 3 bases; J trimming: 6 bases; junction bases outside the gene matches: 11. The CDR3 has 16 residues. Germline CDR1 MGHRA, CDR2 YSYEKL. CDR3 DNA sequence: TGCGCCAGCAGCCAGAGGGTACAGGGGGCCAAGGATGGCTACACCTTC. Protein product: CASSQRVQGAKDGYTF.

This clone was seen a handful of times. This chain connects TRBV4-1 to TRBJ1-3; the match to TRBD1 covers 7 bases. V lost 0 bases, J lost 0 bases, and 5 bases stayed unmatched. There are 17 residues in the CDR3. Germline assignment: CDR1 MGHRA and CDR2 YSYEKL. This CDR3 is CASSQDPGGSSGNTIYF. The CDR3 nucleotides are TGCGCCAGCAGCCAAGATCCAGGGGGGAGCTCTGGAAACACCATATATTTT.

The chain has TRBV4-1 and TRBJ2-5, with D hard to call. The V gene lost 0 bases and the J gene lost 6 bases, with 11 bases spanning the gap. CDR3 length equals 14 residues. Germline V CDR1 and CDR2: MGHRA, YSYEKL. The CDR3 nucleotides read TGCGCCAGCAGCCAAGAAGGCGGTTGGAAGACCCAGTACTTC. It translates to CASSQEGGWKTQYF.

The J gene is TRBJ2-7, the V gene TRBV15, with 7 nucleotides matching TRBD1. The V segment lost 0 bases and the J segment 0 bases; nucleotides outside the gene matches: 5. Germline values: CDR1 LNHNV, CDR2 YYDKDF (reference sequence). The CDR3 has 16 residues. CDR3 DNA: TGTGCCACCAGCAGAGATCTACGGACAGGCTCCTACGAGCAGTACTTC. It specifies CATSRDLRTGSYEQYF.